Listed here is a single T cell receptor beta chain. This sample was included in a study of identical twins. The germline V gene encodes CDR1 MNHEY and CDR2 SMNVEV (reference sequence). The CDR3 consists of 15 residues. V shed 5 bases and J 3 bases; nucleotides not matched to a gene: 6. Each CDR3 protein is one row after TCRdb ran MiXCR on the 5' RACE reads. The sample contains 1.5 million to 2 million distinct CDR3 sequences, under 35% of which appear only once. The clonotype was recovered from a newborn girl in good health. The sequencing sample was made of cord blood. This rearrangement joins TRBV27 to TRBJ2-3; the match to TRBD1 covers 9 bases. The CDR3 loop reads CASSNRGRSTDTQYF. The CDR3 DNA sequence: TGTGCCAGCAGTAACAGGGGGCGGTCGACAGATACGCAGTATTTT.